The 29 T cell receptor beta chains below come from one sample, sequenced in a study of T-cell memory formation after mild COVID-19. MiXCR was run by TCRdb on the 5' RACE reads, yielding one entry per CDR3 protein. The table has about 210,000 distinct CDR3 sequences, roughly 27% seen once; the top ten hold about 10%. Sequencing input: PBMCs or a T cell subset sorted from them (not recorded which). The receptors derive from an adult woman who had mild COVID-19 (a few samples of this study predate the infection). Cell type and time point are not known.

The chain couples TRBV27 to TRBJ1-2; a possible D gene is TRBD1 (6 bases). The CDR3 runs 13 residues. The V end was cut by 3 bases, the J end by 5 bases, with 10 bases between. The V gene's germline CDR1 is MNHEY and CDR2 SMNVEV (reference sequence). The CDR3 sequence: CASSFQGTYGYTF. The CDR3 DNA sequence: TGTGCCAGCAGTTTTCAGGGGACTTATGGCTACACCTTC.

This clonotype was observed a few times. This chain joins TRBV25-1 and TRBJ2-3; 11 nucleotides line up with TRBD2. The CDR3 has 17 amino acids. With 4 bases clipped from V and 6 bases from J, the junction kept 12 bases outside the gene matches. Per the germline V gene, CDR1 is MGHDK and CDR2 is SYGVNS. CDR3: CASSGPTSGSEDDTQYF. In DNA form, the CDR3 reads TGTGCCAGCAGTGGACCAACTAGCGGGAGTGAGGATGATACGCAGTATTTT. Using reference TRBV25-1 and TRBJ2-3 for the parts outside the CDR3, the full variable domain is EADIYQTPRYLVIGTGKKITLECSQTMGHDKMYWYQQDPGMELHLIHYSYGVNSTEKGDLSSESTVSRIRTEHFPLTLESARPSHTSQYLCASSGPTSGSEDDTQYFGPGTRLTVL.

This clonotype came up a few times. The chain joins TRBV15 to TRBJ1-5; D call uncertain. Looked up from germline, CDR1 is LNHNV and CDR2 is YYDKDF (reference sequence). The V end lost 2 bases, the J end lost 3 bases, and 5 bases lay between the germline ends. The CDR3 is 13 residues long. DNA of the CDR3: TGTGCCACCAGCAGACGGGTCAATCAGCCCCAGCATTTT. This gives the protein CATSRRVNQPQHF.

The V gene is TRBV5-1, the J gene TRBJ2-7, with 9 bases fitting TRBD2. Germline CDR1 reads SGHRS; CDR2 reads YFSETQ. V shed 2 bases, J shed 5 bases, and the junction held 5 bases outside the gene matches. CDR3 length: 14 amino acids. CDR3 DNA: TGCGCCAGCAGCTTCCTAGCGGGGAGCAACGAGCAGTACTTC. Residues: CASSFLAGSNEQYF.

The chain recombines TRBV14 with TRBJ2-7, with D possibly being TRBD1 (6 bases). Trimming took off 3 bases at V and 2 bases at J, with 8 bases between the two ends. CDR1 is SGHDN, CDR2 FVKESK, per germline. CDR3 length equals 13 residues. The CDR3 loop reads CASSQRTAYEQYF. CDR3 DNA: TGTGCCAGCAGCCAGAGGACAGCCTACGAGCAGTACTTC. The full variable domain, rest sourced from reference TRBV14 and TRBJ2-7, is EAGVTQFPSHSVIEKGQTVTLRCDPISGHDNLYWYRRVMGKEIKFLLHFVKESKQDESGMPNNRFLAERTGGTYSTLKVQPAELEDSGVYFCASSQRTAYEQYFGPGTRLTVT.

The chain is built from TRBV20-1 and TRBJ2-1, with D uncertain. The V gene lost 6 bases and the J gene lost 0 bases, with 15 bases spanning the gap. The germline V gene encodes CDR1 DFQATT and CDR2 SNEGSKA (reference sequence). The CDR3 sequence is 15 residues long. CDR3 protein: CSALNWRSSYNEQFF. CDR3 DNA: TGCAGTGCCCTGAACTGGAGAAGCTCCTACAATGAGCAGTTCTTC.

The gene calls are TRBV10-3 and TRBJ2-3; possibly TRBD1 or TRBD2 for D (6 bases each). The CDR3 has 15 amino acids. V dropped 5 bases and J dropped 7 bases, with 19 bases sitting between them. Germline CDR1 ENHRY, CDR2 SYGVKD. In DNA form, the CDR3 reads TGTGCCATCAGTACCGACAGGTCCGGAGGGAATACGCAGTATTTT. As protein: CAISTDRSGGNTQYF.

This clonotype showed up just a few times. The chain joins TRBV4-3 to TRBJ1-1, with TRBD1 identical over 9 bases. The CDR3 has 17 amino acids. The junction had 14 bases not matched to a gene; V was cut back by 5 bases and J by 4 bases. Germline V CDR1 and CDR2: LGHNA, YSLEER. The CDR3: CASSTRLSLTGGTEAFF. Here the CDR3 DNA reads TGCGCCAGCAGCACCCGACTGTCCCTGACAGGGGGCACTGAAGCTTTCTTT.

CDR3 sequence (DNA): TGCGCCAGCAGTCGGACAGCCTACGAGCAGTACTTC. The encoded protein is CASSRTAYEQYF. The rearrangement links TRBV5-1 to TRBJ2-7, with a tentative D call TRBD1 (6 bases). CDR1 and CDR2 from the germline V gene are SGHRS and YFSETQ. Deletions cut 5 bases from V and 2 bases from J, with 8 bases between. There are 12 residues in the CDR3.

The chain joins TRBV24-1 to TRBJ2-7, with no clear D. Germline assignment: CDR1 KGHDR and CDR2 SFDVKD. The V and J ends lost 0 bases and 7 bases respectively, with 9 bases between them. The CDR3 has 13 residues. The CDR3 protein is CATSDLHGQEQYF. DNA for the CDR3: TGTGCCACCAGTGATTTGCACGGTCAGGAGCAGTACTTC.

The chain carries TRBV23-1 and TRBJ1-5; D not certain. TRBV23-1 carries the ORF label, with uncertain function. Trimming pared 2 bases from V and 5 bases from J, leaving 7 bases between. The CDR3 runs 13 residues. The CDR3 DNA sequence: TGCGCCAGCAGTCAACCAACCCATCAGCCCCAGCATTTT. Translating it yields CASSQPTHQPQHF.

The CDR3 coding sequence is TGTGCCAGCAGTGCCCTGAGCGACCAAGAGACCCAGTACTTC. This codes for CASSALSDQETQYF. The rearrangement links TRBV2 to TRBJ2-5; D gene ambiguous. CDR3 length equals 14 residues. Looked up from germline, CDR1 is SNHLY and CDR2 is FYNNEI. Trimming cost V 4 bases and J 0 bases, with 9 bases left between them.

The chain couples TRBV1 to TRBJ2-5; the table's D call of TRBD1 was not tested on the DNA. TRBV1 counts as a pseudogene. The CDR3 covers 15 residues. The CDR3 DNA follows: TGCACCAGCAGCCCCCCTCGTGGACCGAAAGAGACCCAGTACTTC. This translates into CTSSPPRGPKETQYF.

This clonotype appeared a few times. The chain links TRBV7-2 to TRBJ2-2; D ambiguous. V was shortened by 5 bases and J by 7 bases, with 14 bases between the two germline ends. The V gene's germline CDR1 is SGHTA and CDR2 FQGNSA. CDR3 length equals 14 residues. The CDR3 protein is CASSTLWGGGELFF. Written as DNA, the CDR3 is TGTGCCAGCAGCACCTTGTGGGGTGGCGGGGAGCTGTTTTTT.

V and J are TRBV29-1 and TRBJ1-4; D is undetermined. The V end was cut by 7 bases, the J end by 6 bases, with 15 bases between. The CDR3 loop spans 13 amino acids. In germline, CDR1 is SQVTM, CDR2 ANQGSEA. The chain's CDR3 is CSAVRQEHEKLFF. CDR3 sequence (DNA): TGCAGCGCTGTAAGGCAGGAGCATGAAAAACTGTTTTTT.

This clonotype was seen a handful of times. The CDR3 region is CASSPDSGYGYTF. The DNA for the CDR3 is TGTGCCAGCAGCCCCGACAGTGGCTATGGCTACACCTTC. This chain links TRBV6-6 with TRBJ1-2, with a possible D match to TRBD1 (5 bases). Germline V gives CDR1 MNHNY, CDR2 SVGAGI (reference sequence). The CDR3 has 13 amino acids. V was cut by 6 bases and J by 4 bases, with 12 bases left in between.

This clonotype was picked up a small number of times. The CDR3 loop reads CASSPMGRVEQYF. The CDR3 DNA follows: TGTGCCAGCTCACCGATGGGCCGCGTCGAGCAGTACTTC. V gene TRBV18 combines with J gene TRBJ2-7, with D hard to call. The CDR3 runs to 13 residues. Trimming stripped 3 bases from V and 6 bases from J, with 12 bases between. Germline V gene sequence: CDR1 KGHSH, CDR2 LQKENI.

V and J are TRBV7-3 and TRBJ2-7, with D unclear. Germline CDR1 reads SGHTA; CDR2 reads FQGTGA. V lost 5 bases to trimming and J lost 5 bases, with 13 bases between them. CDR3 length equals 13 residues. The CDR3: CASSRTPGNEQYF. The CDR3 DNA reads TGTGCCAGCAGCCGGACCCCTGGAAACGAGCAGTACTTC. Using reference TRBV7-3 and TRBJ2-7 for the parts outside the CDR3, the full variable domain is GAGVSQTPSNKVTEKGKYVELRCDPISGHTALYWYRQSLGQGPEFLIYFQGTGAADDSGLPNDRFFAVRPEGSVSTLKIQRTERGDSAVYLCASSRTPGNEQYFGPGTRLTVT.

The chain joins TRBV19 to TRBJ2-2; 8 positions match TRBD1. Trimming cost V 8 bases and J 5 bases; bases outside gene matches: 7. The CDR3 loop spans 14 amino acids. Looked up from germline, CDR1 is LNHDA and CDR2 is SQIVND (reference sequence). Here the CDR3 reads CASLGQGLTGELFF. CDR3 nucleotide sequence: TGTGCCAGTCTCGGACAGGGTTTAACCGGGGAGCTGTTTTTT.

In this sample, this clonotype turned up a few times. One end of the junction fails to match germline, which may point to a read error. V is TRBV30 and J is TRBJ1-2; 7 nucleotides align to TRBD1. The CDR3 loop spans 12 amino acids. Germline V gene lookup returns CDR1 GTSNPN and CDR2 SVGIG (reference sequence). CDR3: CSGGTANYGYTF. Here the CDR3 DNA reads TGCTCCGGTGGGACAGCTAACTATGGCTACACCTTC.

CDR3 amino acids: CASSFLAGVVTDTQYF. In nucleotides, the CDR3 is TGCGCCAGCAGCTTCTTAGCGGGAGTGGTTACAGATACGCAGTATTTT. V is TRBV5-1 and J is TRBJ2-3; 9 bases map to TRBD2. The germline CDR1 and CDR2 sequences are SGHRS and YFSETQ. V shed 2 bases, J shed 3 bases, and the junction held 7 bases outside the gene matches. The CDR3 runs 16 residues.

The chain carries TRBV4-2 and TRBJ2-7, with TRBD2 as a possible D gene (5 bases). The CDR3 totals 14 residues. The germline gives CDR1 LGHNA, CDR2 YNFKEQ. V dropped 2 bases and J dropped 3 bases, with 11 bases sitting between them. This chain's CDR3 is CASSQSGADYEQYF. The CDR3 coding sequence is TGTGCCAGCAGCCAAAGCGGAGCTGACTACGAGCAGTACTTC.

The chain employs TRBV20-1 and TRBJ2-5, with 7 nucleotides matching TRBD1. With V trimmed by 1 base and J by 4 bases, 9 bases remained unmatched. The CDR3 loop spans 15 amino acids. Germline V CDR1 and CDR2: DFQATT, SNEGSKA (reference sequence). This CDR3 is CSARGPRDSRETQYF. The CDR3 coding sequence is TGCAGTGCTAGAGGCCCCCGGGACAGCCGAGAGACCCAGTACTTC.

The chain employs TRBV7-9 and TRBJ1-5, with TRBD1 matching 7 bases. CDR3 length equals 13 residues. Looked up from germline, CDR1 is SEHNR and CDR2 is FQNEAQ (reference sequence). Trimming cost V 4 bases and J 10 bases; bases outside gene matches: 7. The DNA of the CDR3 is TGTGCCAGCAGCTACCGGGACAGTGCCCCCCAGCATTTT. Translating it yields CASSYRDSAPQHF.

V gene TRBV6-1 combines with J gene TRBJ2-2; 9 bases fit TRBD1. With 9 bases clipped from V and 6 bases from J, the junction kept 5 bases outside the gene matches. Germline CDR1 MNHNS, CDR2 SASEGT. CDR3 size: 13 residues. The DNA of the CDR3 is TGTGCCAGTCCGGGACAGGGAGCCGGGGAGCTGTTTTTT. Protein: CASPGQGAGELFF.

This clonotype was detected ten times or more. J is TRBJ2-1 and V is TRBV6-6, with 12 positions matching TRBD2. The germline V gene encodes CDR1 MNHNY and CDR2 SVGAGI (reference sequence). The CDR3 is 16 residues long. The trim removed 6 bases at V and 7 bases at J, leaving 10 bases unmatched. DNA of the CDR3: TGTGCCAGCAGCCAGACCGGACTAGCGGGAAGGAATGAGCAGTTCTTC. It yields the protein CASSQTGLAGRNEQFF.

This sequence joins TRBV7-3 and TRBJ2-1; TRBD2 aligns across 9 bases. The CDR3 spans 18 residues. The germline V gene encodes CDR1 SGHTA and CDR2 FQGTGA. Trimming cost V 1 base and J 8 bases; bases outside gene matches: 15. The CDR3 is CASSLRPGRRGGIHEQFF. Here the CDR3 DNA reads TGTGCCAGCAGCTTAAGGCCCGGTCGGCGGGGGGGTATTCATGAGCAGTTCTTC.

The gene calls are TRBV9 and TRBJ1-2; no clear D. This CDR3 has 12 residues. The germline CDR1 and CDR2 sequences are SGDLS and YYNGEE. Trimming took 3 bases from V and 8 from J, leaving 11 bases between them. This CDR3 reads CASSDQFHGYTF. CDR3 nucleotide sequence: TGTGCCAGCAGCGATCAGTTTCACGGCTACACCTTC. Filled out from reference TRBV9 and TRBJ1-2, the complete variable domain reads DSGVTQTPKHLITATGQRVTLRCSPRSGDLSVYWYQQSLDQGLQFLIQYYNGEERAKGNILERFSAQQFPDLHSELNLSSLELGDSALYFCASSDQFHGYTFGSGTRLTVV.

The CDR3, as DNA: TGCAGTGCCCCGGGACAGGGCGGAAATGAGCAGTTCTTC. This sequence encodes CSAPGQGGNEQFF. The V call is TRBV20-1, the J call TRBJ2-1; 9 bases line up with TRBD1. This CDR3 is built from 13 residues. Germline-derived CDR1 and CDR2 are DFQATT and SNEGSKA (reference sequence). Trimming took 6 bases from V and 7 from J; bases not matched to a gene: 7.